These 23 T cell receptor beta chains came from one sample sequenced in a study of T cell repertoires in cytomegalovirus infection. From the reads, TCRdb called clonotypes with MiXCR, one entry per CDR3 protein. The sample lists fewer than 400,000 distinct CDR3 sequences; around 18% were seen once. Sequenced material: PBMCs. These receptors all come from a human donor in good health (CMV status not recorded). Some clones in this sample may be carry-over from other donors' samples.

This clonotype showed up many times. The gene calls are TRBV7-2 and TRBJ2-1; 13 bases line up with TRBD2. This CDR3 has 18 residues. V lost 1 base and J lost 4; bases outside the gene matches: 7. Per the germline V gene, CDR1 is SGHTA and CDR2 is FQGNSA. CDR3 protein: CASSLGRTSGGGYNEQFF. Here the CDR3 DNA reads TGTGCCAGCAGCTTAGGACGCACTAGCGGGGGGGGTTACAATGAGCAGTTCTTC. The full variable domain, with the rest looked up from reference TRBV7-2 and TRBJ2-1, is GAGVSQSPSNKVTEKGKDVELRCDPISGHTALYWYRQSLGQGLEFLIYFQGNSAPDKSGLPSDRFSAERTGGSVSTLTIQRTQQEDSAVYLCASSLGRTSGGGYNEQFFGPGTRLTVL.

The chain uses TRBV7-9 and TRBJ2-7, with 8 nucleotides matching TRBD2. J lost 7 bases, V lost 8 bases, and 10 bases had no gene match. Germline CDR1 and CDR2: SEHNR and FQNEAQ (reference sequence). The CDR3 loop spans 13 amino acids. The CDR3 reads CASGPAGEWEQYF. CDR3 nucleotide sequence: TGTGCCAGCGGCCCAGCGGGAGAATGGGAGCAGTACTTC.

This clonotype was recorded a few times. This chain uses TRBV10-3 with TRBJ1-2; D perhaps matches TRBD1 (6 bases). Germline V gene sequence: CDR1 ENHRY, CDR2 SYGVKD. The CDR3 runs 13 residues. Trimming removed 3 bases from V and 7 bases from J, with 12 bases in between. CDR3 coding DNA: TGTGCCATCAGTGATCTGGGGGCGGTTGGCTACACCTTC. Its translation: CAISDLGAVGYTF.

This clonotype was seen ten or more times. The chain joins TRBV7-2 to TRBJ2-1; D possibly uses TRBD1 or TRBD2 (6 bases each). Germline V lookup: CDR1 SGHTA, CDR2 FQGNSA. V shed 2 bases and J shed 6 bases, with 14 bases lying between them. CDR3 length: 15 residues. The CDR3 sequence: CASSLKGGNFNEQFF. CDR3 in DNA: TGTGCCAGCAGCTTAAAGGGGGGAAACTTCAATGAGCAGTTCTTC.

This chain's CDR3 is CASSYSSRSRLAALMSTDTQYF. DNA of the CDR3: TGTGCCAGCAGTTACTCGAGTCGTTCCAGACTAGCGGCATTGATGAGCACAGATACGCAGTATTTT. The chain recombines TRBV6-2 or TRBV6-3 with TRBJ2-3; 9 nucleotides align to TRBD2. The CDR3 is made up of 22 amino acids. Germline loops: CDR1 MNHEY, CDR2 SVGEGT. The V and J ends lost 0 bases and 0 bases, in that order; junction bases with no gene match: 19.

V usage is TRBV7-2 and J usage is TRBJ1-3, with a weak D call TRBD1 (5 bases). Germline values: CDR1 SGHTA, CDR2 FQGNSA. The CDR3 length is 16 residues. V lost 2 bases to trimming and J lost 0 bases, with 11 bases between them. In DNA form, the CDR3 reads TGTGCCAGCAGCTTAACAGGACCCAACTCTGGAAACACCATATATTTT. Protein product: CASSLTGPNSGNTIYF. Complete variable domain (other parts from reference TRBV7-2 and TRBJ1-3): GAGVSQSPSNKVTEKGKDVELRCDPISGHTALYWYRQSLGQGLEFLIYFQGNSAPDKSGLPSDRFSAERTGGSVSTLTIQRTQQEDSAVYLCASSLTGPNSGNTIYFGEGSWLTVV.

The chain is built from TRBV15 and TRBJ2-5; the D gene is possibly TRBD1 (6 bases). The CDR3 is 14 residues long. Germline values: CDR1 LNHNV, CDR2 YYDKDF (reference sequence). The V gene lost 0 bases and the J gene lost 3 bases, with 8 bases spanning the gap. The CDR3 sequence is CATSRDRTEETQYF. The CDR3 bases are TGTGCCACCAGCAGAGATCGGACAGAAGAGACCCAGTACTTC.

There are many counts of this clonotype. CDR3 nucleotide sequence: TGTGCCAGCAGTTTCATGGGGGACGCTGAAGCTTTCTTT. Encoded protein: CASSFMGDAEAFF. The V call is TRBV28, the J call TRBJ1-1; tentatively, D is TRBD1 (5 bases). CDR3 size: 13 residues. Trimming removed 3 bases at V and 6 bases at J, with 11 bases between. Germline V gives CDR1 MDHEN, CDR2 SYDVKM.

This chain links TRBV4-3 with TRBJ1-4, with 7 bases matching TRBD1. This CDR3 has 16 amino acids. With V trimmed by 2 bases and J by 4 bases, 7 bases remained unmatched. Germline V gene sequence: CDR1 LGHNA, CDR2 YSLEER. For the CDR3, the DNA is TGCGCCAGCAGCCAATCAACGGGACAGATTAATGAAAAACTGTTTTTT. Translating gives CASSQSTGQINEKLFF.

For this clonotype: Given the absence of the conserved phenylalanine or tryptophan at the CDR3 end, a read error is likely. The CDR3 region is CASAGSGSPKWYEQFL. CDR3 DNA sequence: TGTGCTAGTGCGGGTAGCGGGAGCCCTAAATGGTATGAGCAGTTCTTA. The chain combines TRBV12-5 with TRBJ2-1, with 9 nucleotides matching TRBD2. V lost 7 bases to trimming and J lost 8 bases; unmatched junction nucleotides: 15. CDR1 and CDR2 from the germline V gene are LGHNT and FRNRAP. The CDR3 extends over 16 amino acids.

This clonotype was seen repeatedly, ten times or more. The junction does not match germline at one end; this may be a read error. The genes are TRBV7-2 and TRBJ2-7; 8 positions agree with TRBD2. The germline CDR1 and CDR2 sequences are SGHTA and FQGNSA. This CDR3 contains 15 residues. The CDR3 reads CASNLRGGVVDEQYF. The CDR3 nucleotides read TGTGCCAGCAACTTACGGGGGGGCGTTGTCGACGAGCAGTACTTC.

The rearrangement joins TRBV15 to TRBJ1-4; D not resolved. The CDR3 length is 13 residues. V gave up 3 bases and J gave up 8 bases, with 10 bases separating them. CDR1 and CDR2 from the germline V gene are LNHNV and YYDKDF (reference sequence). CDR3 amino acids: CATSRDQREKLFF. The CDR3 DNA follows: TGTGCCACCAGCAGGGATCAGCGGGAAAAACTGTTTTTT.

This clonotype was detected only a few times. The V call is TRBV7-8, the J call TRBJ2-5; D perhaps matches TRBD1 (6 bases). The V gene's germline CDR1 is SGHVS and CDR2 FQNEAQ. The CDR3 has 15 amino acids. With 5 bases removed from V and 2 bases from J, the gap between germline ends came to 15 bases. The CDR3 DNA reads TGTGCCAGCAGCCTAGGCCCAGGGGCTCAAGAGACCCAGTACTTC. Encoded protein: CASSLGPGAQETQYF.

This chain connects TRBV4-1 to TRBJ1-2; D call uncertain. This CDR3 region has 14 residues. Trimming removed 3 bases at V and 4 bases at J, with 12 bases between. CDR1 MGHRA and CDR2 YSYEKL come from the germline V gene. CDR3 DNA sequence: TGCGCCAGCAGCCAGTCGATAACCCTCTATGGCTACACCTTC. Its translation: CASSQSITLYGYTF.

There are a few counts of this clonotype. The chain is built from TRBV7-2 and TRBJ2-3; D is unclear. Germline V gene lookup returns CDR1 SGHTA and CDR2 FQGNSA. Trimming shortened V by 5 bases and J by 0 bases, and 12 bases separated the two germline ends. This CDR3 contains 15 residues. The chain's CDR3 is CASSAFYTSTDTQYF. CDR3 DNA: TGTGCCAGCAGCGCCTTTTACACTAGCACAGATACGCAGTATTTT.

In its sample, this clonotype was seen a few times. The chain joins TRBV6-1 to TRBJ1-2; D is unclear. Per germline, CDR1 MNHNS and CDR2 SASEGT. The CDR3 consists of 16 residues. Trimming took off 5 bases at V and 4 bases at J, with 20 bases between the two ends. The CDR3 protein is CASSPNVGLKSYGYTF. The CDR3 DNA reads TGTGCCAGCAGTCCTAATGTAGGACTTAAGAGCTATGGCTACACCTTC.

This clonotype showed up many times. The rearrangement uses TRBV12-5 and TRBJ2-7, with TRBD2 matching over 7 bases. The CDR3 is 14 amino acids. The germline CDR1 and CDR2 sequences are LGHNT and FRNRAP. V trimming: 7 bases; J trimming: 5 bases; junction bases outside the gene matches: 11. For the CDR3, the DNA is TGTGCTAGTGCTTTAGGTGGGAGGGGCCACGAGCAGTACTTC. This sequence encodes CASALGGRGHEQYF.

This clonotype was observed at least ten times. The gene calls are TRBV7-2 and TRBJ2-7, with a weak D call TRBD2 (5 bases). V was pared by 2 bases and J by 0 bases, with 8 bases between. The CDR3 loop spans 14 amino acids. Germline V gene lookup returns CDR1 SGHTA and CDR2 FQGNSA. The CDR3 bases are TGTGCCAGCAGCTTAACAACTAGCTCCTACGAGCAGTACTTC. Encoded protein: CASSLTTSSYEQYF.

The chain links TRBV2 to TRBJ1-5, with 11 bases lining up with TRBD1. Germline V gives CDR1 SNHLY, CDR2 FYNNEI. This CDR3 has 15 amino acids. Trimming cost V 8 bases and J 2 bases; bases outside gene matches: 5. Here the CDR3 reads CASEGQGAGNQPQHF. CDR3 in DNA: TGTGCCAGCGAAGGACAGGGGGCTGGCAATCAGCCCCAGCATTTT.

This clonotype showed up many times. The rearrangement links TRBV7-2 to TRBJ1-5, with TRBD1 as a possible D gene (5 bases). There are 17 residues in the CDR3. Between the trimmed V and J ends, which lost 5 bases and 2 bases, there was a span of 19 bases. The V gene's germline CDR1 is SGHTA and CDR2 FQGNSA. The CDR3: CASSRGFGAGGNQPQHF. DNA of the CDR3: TGTGCCAGCAGCCGAGGTTTTGGGGCAGGAGGCAATCAGCCCCAGCATTTT.

This clonotype was picked up many times. This chain joins TRBV12-3 or TRBV12-4 and TRBJ2-3; maybe TRBD2 (6 bases). Trimming removed 5 bases from V and 4 bases from J, with 25 bases in between. This CDR3 region has 18 residues. The CDR3 sequence: CASSPNRADSQRADTQYF. CDR3 DNA sequence: TGTGCCAGCAGTCCGAACAGAGCGGACTCTCAGCGGGCAGATACGCAGTATTTT.

The CDR3 region is CASSESGRRTDTQYF. The CDR3 bases are TGTGCCAGCAGTGAATCGGGTCGAAGGACAGATACGCAGTATTTT. The chain has TRBV6-1 and TRBJ2-3; no clear D. The V and J ends lost 2 bases and 3 bases respectively, with 12 bases between them. This CDR3 is 15 amino acids long. Germline V gives CDR1 MNHNS, CDR2 SASEGT.

V gene TRBV19 combines with J gene TRBJ2-7; D gene ambiguous. Trimming cost V 3 bases and J 7 bases, with 13 bases left between them. The CDR3 covers 13 residues. CDR1 is LNHDA, CDR2 SQIVND, per germline (reference sequence). In DNA form, the CDR3 reads TGTGCCAGTAGTATCCCCGCCGGGCAAGAGCAGTACTTC. Protein product: CASSIPAGQEQYF.